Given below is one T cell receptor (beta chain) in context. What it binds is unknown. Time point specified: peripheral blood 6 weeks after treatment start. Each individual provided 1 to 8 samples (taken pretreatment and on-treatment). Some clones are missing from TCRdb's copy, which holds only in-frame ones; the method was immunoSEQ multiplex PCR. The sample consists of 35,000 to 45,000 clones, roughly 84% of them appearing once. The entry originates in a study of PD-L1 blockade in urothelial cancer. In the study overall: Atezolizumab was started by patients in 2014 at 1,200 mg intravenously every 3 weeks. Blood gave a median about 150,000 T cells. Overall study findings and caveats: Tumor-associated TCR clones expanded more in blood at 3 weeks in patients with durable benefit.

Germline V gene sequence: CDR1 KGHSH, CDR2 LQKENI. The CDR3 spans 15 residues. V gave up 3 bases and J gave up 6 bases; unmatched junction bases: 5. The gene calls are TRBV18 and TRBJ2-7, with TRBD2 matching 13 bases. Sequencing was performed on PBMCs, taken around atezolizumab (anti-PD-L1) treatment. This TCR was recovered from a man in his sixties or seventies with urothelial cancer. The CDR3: CASSPRTSGRGEQYF. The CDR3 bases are TGTGCCAGCTCACCCAGAACTAGCGGGAGGGGCGAGCAGTACTTC.